The 22 T cell receptor beta chains presented below share a single source sample, sequenced in a study of blood T cell repertoires in COVID-19. Sequencing was performed with immunoSEQ multiplex PCR; in TCRdb, only in-frame clones are kept and a portion is missing. The table shows more than 55,000 clones, with around 80% occurring only once. The sample consisted of peripheral blood. These TCRs come from a woman of 80 years or more with acute or convalescent COVID-19.

The rearrangement joins TRBV21-1 to TRBJ2-7; TRBD1 is taken as the D call from the table, unchecked against the DNA. TRBV21-1 has pseudogene status. This CDR3 is built from 17 residues. The CDR3 loop reads CASTHKGGDRVIDEQYF. The CDR3 DNA reads TGTGCCAGCACGCACAAGGGTGGGGACAGGGTAATCGACGAGCAGTACTTC.

V and J are TRBV7-8 and TRBJ2-3; TRBD2 matches 11 bases. With 4 bases clipped from V and 6 bases from J, the junction kept 12 bases outside the gene matches. The CDR3 loop spans 17 amino acids. Per the germline V gene, CDR1 is SGHVS and CDR2 is FQNEAQ. The CDR3 DNA is TGTGCCAGCAGCTCCGCAATAGCGGGGGGGCCCGTGGATACGCAGTATTTT. This encodes CASSSAIAGGPVDTQYF.

The CDR3 bases are TGTGCCAGCAGCTTAGGGCGGAACTATGGCTACACCTTC. Amino acid sequence: CASSLGRNYGYTF. The V and J genes are TRBV7-2 and TRBJ1-2, with D hard to call. With 1 base removed from V and 2 bases from J, the gap between germline ends came to 5 bases. The germline V gene has CDR1 SGHTA and CDR2 FQGNSA. The CDR3 is made up of 13 amino acids.

The chain is built from TRBV11-2 and TRBJ2-7, with 10 bases aligning to TRBD2. This CDR3 has 15 residues. Per germline, CDR1 SGHAT and CDR2 FQNNGV. Trimming removed 4 bases from V and 5 bases from J; junction bases left unmatched: 8. This CDR3 reads CASSSQSGGAHEQYF. In DNA form, the CDR3 reads TGTGCCAGCAGCTCTCAGAGCGGGGGGGCCCACGAGCAGTACTTC.

The chain couples TRBV29-1 to TRBJ2-7; D may be TRBD2 (6 bases). CDR1 and CDR2 from the germline V gene are SQVTM and ANQGSEA. The CDR3 totals 12 residues. With 5 bases removed from V and 1 base from J, the gap between germline ends came to 9 bases. The CDR3 loop is CSVSAGSYEQYF. CDR3 DNA: TGCAGCGTTTCCGCGGGGTCCTACGAGCAGTACTTC.

The V call is TRBV3-1 (or the pseudogene TRBV3-2), the J call TRBJ2-3; the D gene is possibly TRBD2 (6 bases). V was pared by 0 bases and J by 2 bases, with 15 bases between. This CDR3 is 17 amino acids long. Germline V gene sequence: CDR1 LGHDT, CDR2 YNNKEL (reference sequence). This chain's CDR3 is CASSQDGTLSSTDTQYF. CDR3 bases: TGTGCCAGCAGCCAAGATGGGACTCTCTCTTCCACAGATACGCAGTATTTT.

The V call is TRBV9, the J call TRBJ1-1; possibly TRBD1 for D (5 bases). Germline values: CDR1 SGDLS, CDR2 YYNGEE. V lost 4 bases and J lost 5, with 18 bases in between. This CDR3 region has 15 residues. The CDR3 spells CASSPLSGGGTEAFF. The CDR3 DNA reads TGTGCCAGCAGCCCCCTGTCCGGCGGGGGGACTGAAGCTTTCTTT. Variable domain in full (rest from reference TRBV9 and TRBJ1-1): DSGVTQTPKHLITATGQRVTLRCSPRSGDLSVYWYQQSLDQGLQFLIQYYNGEERAKGNILERFSAQQFPDLHSELNLSSLELGDSALYFCASSPLSGGGTEAFFGQGTRLTVV.

For the CDR3, the DNA is TGTGCCAGCAGTGATACTAGCGGGGGAAGGACCGGGGAGCTGTTTTTT. This encodes CASSDTSGGRTGELFF. This chain links TRBV6-4 with TRBJ2-2; 11 bases are shared with TRBD2. This CDR3 spans 16 amino acids. Germline assignment: CDR1 MRHNA and CDR2 SNTAGT. Unmatched junction bases numbered 5, after V lost 3 bases and J lost 5 bases.

The chain has TRBV9 and TRBJ2-5; D is unresolved. V lost 0 bases and J lost 3, with 9 bases in between. The CDR3 runs 14 residues. Germline-derived CDR1 and CDR2 are SGDLS and YYNGEE. The CDR3: CASSVDLSEETQYF. CDR3 DNA sequence: TGTGCCAGCAGCGTAGATTTGTCCGAAGAGACCCAGTACTTC.

The V and J genes are TRBV15 and TRBJ1-4, with 7 bases lining up with TRBD1. The V and J ends lost 0 bases and 4 bases, in that order; junction bases with no gene match: 2. The length of the CDR3 is 15 residues. The germline V gene encodes CDR1 LNHNV and CDR2 YYDKDF (reference sequence). The CDR3 bases are TGTGCCACCAGCAGAGAAGGGGGCGATAATGAAAAACTGTTTTTT. Amino acid sequence: CATSREGGDNEKLFF.

The chain recombines TRBV13 with TRBJ1-1; D is possibly TRBD1 (5 bases). CDR1 is PRHDT, CDR2 FYEKMQ, per germline (reference sequence). The ends were cut back, 3 bases at V and 4 bases at J, with 9 bases in the middle. This CDR3 has 13 amino acids. As DNA, the CDR3 is TGTGCCAGCAGCTTTGGGGGGATCACTGAAGCTTTCTTT. Its protein product is CASSFGGITEAFF.

The chain employs TRBV4-1 and TRBJ2-7, with 10 positions matching TRBD1. The V gene end was trimmed by 3 bases and the J gene end by 6 bases; junction bases not matched to a gene: 11. The V gene's germline CDR1 is MGHRA and CDR2 YSYEKL. This CDR3 comprises 16 residues. CDR3 DNA sequence: TGCGCCAGCAGCCACATAGACAGGGGGCCTTTCGGCGAGCAGTACTTC. Protein: CASSHIDRGPFGEQYF.

A remark on this clone: This specimen includes other DNA sequences encoding the same CDR3. J is TRBJ2-7 and V is TRBV27; 10 nucleotides line up with TRBD2. In germline, CDR1 is MNHEY, CDR2 SMNVEV (reference sequence). Unmatched junction bases numbered 1, after V lost 6 bases and J lost 2 bases. The CDR3 is made up of 13 amino acids. The CDR3 DNA reads as TGTGCCAGCAGACTAGCGGGGACCTACGAGCAGTACTTC. Its translation: CASRLAGTYEQYF.

The V gene is TRBV5-1, the J gene TRBJ1-5; D call uncertain. This CDR3 comprises 14 residues. V was pared by 2 bases and J by 4 bases, with 10 bases between. Germline V lookup: CDR1 SGHRS, CDR2 YFSETQ. The CDR3 region has the DNA TGCGCCAGCAGCTTAGAGGGCCCAAATCAGCCCCAGCATTTT. Protein: CASSLEGPNQPQHF. The full variable domain, its missing parts supplied by reference TRBV5-1 and TRBJ1-5, is KAGVTQTPRYLIKTRGQQVTLSCSPISGHRSVSWYQQTPGQGLQFLFEYFSETQRNKGNFPGRFSGRQFSNSRSEMNVSTLELGDSALYLCASSLEGPNQPQHFGDGTRLSIL.

Concerning this clone: Given the absence of the conserved phenylalanine or tryptophan at the CDR3 end, a read error is likely. No DNA is shown, since the ends of the CDR3 on it are uncertain; the CDR3 is the one TCRdb lists. V gene TRBV11-2 combines with J gene TRBJ2-4; the table's D call, TRBD1, was not checked against the DNA. Germline V gene lookup returns CDR1 SGHAT and CDR2 FQNNGV. A total of 12 residues make up the CDR3, ends included. The CDR3 loop is CASSEEGQGATP.

This sequence joins TRBV5-1 and TRBJ1-1; 12 bases align to TRBD1. Germline lookup yields CDR1 SGHRS and CDR2 YFSETQ. With V trimmed by 0 bases and J by 6 bases, 6 bases remained unmatched. CDR3 length equals 16 residues. The DNA of the CDR3 is TGCGCCAGCAGCTTGGGGCCGGGACAGGGGGCCGCTGAAGCTTTCTTT. Translated: CASSLGPGQGAAEAFF.

This clone was detected only a few times. The chain recombines TRBV18 with TRBJ2-2; TRBD1 agrees at 7 bases. With 3 bases clipped from V and 1 base from J, the junction kept 2 bases outside the gene matches. Germline CDR1 is KGHSH and CDR2 is LQKENI. The CDR3 spans 15 residues. CDR3 DNA sequence: TGTGCCAGCTCACCTCAGGGGGTGAACACCGGGGAGCTGTTTTTT. This encodes CASSPQGVNTGELFF.

This chain joins TRBV7-9 and TRBJ2-1; weak D call: TRBD1 (5 bases). Looked up from germline, CDR1 is SEHNR and CDR2 is FQNEAQ (reference sequence). The CDR3 is 15 residues long. V shed 6 bases and J shed 1 base, with 13 bases lying between them. CDR3 nucleotides: TGTGCCAGCAGGGCCGGAGCAGGGTCCTACAATGAGCAGTTCTTC. Amino acids: CASRAGAGSYNEQFF.

The chain's CDR3 is CASSLHSYEQYF. The CDR3 DNA reads TGTGCCAGCAGCTTACACTCCTACGAGCAGTACTTC. This chain connects TRBV7-9 to TRBJ2-7, with unresolved D. Trimming shortened V by 2 bases and J by 0 bases, and 2 bases separated the two germline ends. Germline V gives CDR1 SEHNR, CDR2 FQNEAQ (reference sequence). This CDR3 has 12 amino acids.

V gene TRBV18 combines with J gene TRBJ2-2; possible D gene TRBD1, 6 bases. Germline V gene sequence: CDR1 KGHSH, CDR2 LQKENI. Trimming removed 9 bases at V and 4 bases at J, with 15 bases between. The CDR3 length is 14 residues. The CDR3 loop is CASFRGGGTGELFF. Here the CDR3 DNA reads TGTGCCAGTTTCAGGGGCGGTGGCACCGGGGAGCTGTTTTTT.

The DNA of the CDR3 is TGCGCCAGCAGCTTAATTTCCGCGGGGACCCAGTACTTC. Translated: CASSLISAGTQYF. The rearrangement links TRBV5-1 to TRBJ2-5, with a tentative D call TRBD2 (5 bases). This CDR3 spans 13 amino acids. With 2 bases removed from V and 7 bases from J, the gap between germline ends came to 12 bases. CDR1 is SGHRS and CDR2 is YFSETQ in the germline V gene.

Here the CDR3 DNA reads TGTGCCAGCTCGCAGGCCTTCTCTGGAAACACCATATATTTT. As protein: CASSQAFSGNTIYF. The chain employs TRBV19 and TRBJ1-3; D gene unclear. V dropped 9 bases and J dropped 0 bases, with 12 bases sitting between them. This CDR3 comprises 14 residues. Germline lookup yields CDR1 LNHDA and CDR2 SQIVND (reference sequence).